This T cell receptor (beta chain) was found in a study of Ad26.COV2.S vaccination and SARS-CoV-2 variants (dated by TCRdb to 2020 to 2023). As for the study more broadly: Donors in the vaccine arm were drawn from COV1001, a phase I-IIa trial of Ad26.COV2.S in healthy adults that was multicentre, randomized, double-blind and placebo-controlled. Ad26.COV2.S was given intramuscularly at 5x10^10 or 1x10^11 viral particles, as a single shot or as two shots 56 days apart. The specificity and breadth of SARS-CoV-2-reactive T cell receptors after Ad26.COV2.S vaccination were assessed by TCRbeta repertoire sequencing. A total of some 30 samples were included in the TCR-sequenced set, comprising some 20 Ad26.COV2.S vaccine recipients, 5 placebo recipients and 8 SARS-CoV-2 convalescent individuals. Trial participants were randomized into five groups of five, in which low-dose or high-dose Ad26.COV2.S was given once or twice, or placebo was given on both occasions. Investigators did not know the trial group allocation while performing experiments and assessing outcomes. What the research found in general, with its limitations: After vaccination, substantial breadth of spike-specific CD8+ and CD4+ T cell responses was reported. Comparable non-spike TCR breadth was observed between vaccine and placebo recipients, consistent with only spike being contained in the vaccine. The study lacked the statistical power to compare responses across vaccine doses or regimens. The authors noted that total T cell responses may have been underestimated by the TCR breadth and depth analyses. Compared with placebo recipients, Ad26.COV2.S recipients showed higher spike-specific TCR breadth (P = 0.0014).

TCRbeta CDR3 regions were sequenced with the immunoSEQ Assay. After extraction, genomic DNA underwent amplification by bias-controlled multiplex PCR, followed by high-throughput sequencing. Concerning the study's data processing: Collapsing and filtering of sequences were performed to quantify the absolute abundance of each unique TCRbeta CDR3 region. T cell fraction was estimated by normalizing TCRbeta template counts to usable DNA, which was measured by amplifying reference genes present in all nucleated cells. Repertoire TCRs were annotated as SARS-CoV-2-specific by exact matching of V gene, CDR3 amino acid sequence and J gene to a known reactive TCR set. The reference SARS-CoV-2 TCR set came from MIRA and was filtered for enrichment in COVID-19-positive ImmuneCODE repertoires, removing public or cross-reactive TCRs. Using the MIRA antigens, annotated TCRs were further analysed by specific ORF or by position within an ORF. Breadth was defined as the number of annotated unique rearrangements divided by the total number of unique productive rearrangements, and depth was defined as the summed frequency of the annotated unique rearrangements. TCR breadth was compared between groups using two-sided Wilcoxon rank-sum tests. This immuneACCESS table, as held by TCRdb, lists in-frame sequences with V and J called but not all clones. Of the missing ones, under half trace to an unresolved V gene in checked studies; the others have no known cause. That table supplies the V and J calls and clone size; D and trimming were determined from the DNA. The sample table contains 200,000 to 300,000 clones; only one count was recorded for approximately 88% of them. Of the sample, around 11% falls within the top ten clones.

Concerning this clone itself: What antigen it recognizes has not been identified. The input lacks base qualities; no much larger clone sits a single base away.

The meaning of the sample's treatment or condition label: roughly 18 received Ad26.COV2.S at low or high dose, single or two shots; a few received placebo; per-sample allocation not given. For vaccine and placebo recipients, repertoires were sequenced using samples collected on day 63 after the first injection. In Cohort 1b, 25 to 30 adults aged 18-55 years were enrolled at a single site in Boston, USA, between 29 July and 7 August 2020. Ad26.COV2.S consisted of a replication-incompetent adenovirus type 26 vector by which a prefusion-stabilized SARS-CoV-2 spike protein from the original Wuhan strain was expressed. CDR1 and CDR2 are drawn from the germline V gene: KGHSH, LQKENI. V and J are trimmed by 6 bases and 6 bases, and the gene matches miss 10 bases of the junction. Including the terminal cysteine and phenylalanine, the CDR3 comprises 15 residues. The entry retains the CDR3 DNA only, 45 bases that are in frame from base 1.

This material consisted of peripheral blood, taken in a trial of Ad26.COV2.S vaccine versus placebo. This TCR came from a person aged 18 to 65 who received the Ad26.COV2.S COVID-19 vaccine or a placebo. The chain was built from TRBV18 and TRBJ2-7, with 11 junctional bases fitting TRBD2. The DNA reads as follows: TGTGCCAGCTCCCGAAGTACTAGCGGGGGCCGCGAGCAGTACTTC. It translates to CASSRSTSGGREQYF.